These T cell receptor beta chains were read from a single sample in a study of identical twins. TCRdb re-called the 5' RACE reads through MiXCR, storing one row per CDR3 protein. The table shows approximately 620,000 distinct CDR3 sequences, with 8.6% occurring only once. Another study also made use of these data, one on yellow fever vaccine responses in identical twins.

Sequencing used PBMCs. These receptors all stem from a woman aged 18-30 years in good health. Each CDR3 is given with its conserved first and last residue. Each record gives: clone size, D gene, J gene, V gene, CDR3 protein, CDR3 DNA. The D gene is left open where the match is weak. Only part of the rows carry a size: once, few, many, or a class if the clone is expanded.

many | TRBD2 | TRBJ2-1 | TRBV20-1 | CSALTSGRSRAEQFF | TGCAGTGCCTTGACTAGCGGGAGAAGTCGCGCCGAGCAGTTCTTC
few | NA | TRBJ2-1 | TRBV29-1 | CSSYAAIASKGNEQFF | TGCAGCTCCTACGCCGCGATTGCCTCAAAGGGGAATGAGCAGTTCTTC
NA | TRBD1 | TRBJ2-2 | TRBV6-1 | CASSGQGAWELFF | TGTGCCAGCAGCGGACAGGGGGCTTGGGAGCTGTTTTTT
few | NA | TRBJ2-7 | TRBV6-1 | CASGQGQSYEQYF | TGTGCCAGCGGACAAGGGCAGTCCTACGAGCAGTACTTC
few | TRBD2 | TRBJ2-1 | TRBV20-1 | CSARDHVGLSGRAPFF | TGCAGTGCTAGAGATCACGTAGGCCTTAGCGGGAGGGCCCCGTTCTTC
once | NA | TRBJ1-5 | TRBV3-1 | CASSQGLKGQPQHF | TGTGCCAGCAGCCAAGGGCTCAAGGGTCAGCCCCAGCATTTT
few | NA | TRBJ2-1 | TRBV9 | CASSPSSRQTQFF | TGTGCCAGCTCCCCGAGTTCACGGCAAACGCAGTTCTTC
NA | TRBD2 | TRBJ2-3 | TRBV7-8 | CASSFPLAGGESTDTQYF | TGTGCCAGCAGCTTCCCTCTAGCGGGGGGAGAGAGCACAGATACGCAGTATTTT
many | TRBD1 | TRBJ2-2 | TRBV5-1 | CASSSGQGNTGELFF | TGCGCCAGCAGCTCGGGACAGGGTAACACCGGGGAGCTGTTTTTT
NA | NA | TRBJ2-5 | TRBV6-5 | CASSYVPVLGETQYF | TGTGCCAGCAGTTACGTCCCGGTGTTGGGAGAGACCCAGTACTTC
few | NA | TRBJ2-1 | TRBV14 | CASSPRHFGNEQFF | TGTGCCAGCAGCCCCCGACACTTCGGGAATGAGCAGTTCTTC
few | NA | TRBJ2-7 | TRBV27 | CASSQGGWGGVYEQYF | TGTGCCAGCAGCCAAGGGGGATGGGGCGGAGTATACGAGCAGTACTTC
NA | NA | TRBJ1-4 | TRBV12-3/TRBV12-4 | CASSFGARFEKLFF | TGTGCCAGCAGTTTCGGGGCCAGATTTGAAAAACTGTTTTTT
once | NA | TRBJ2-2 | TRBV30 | CAWRVPGNGNTGELFF | TGTGCCTGGAGGGTTCCAGGGAACGGGAACACCGGGGAGCTGTTTTTT
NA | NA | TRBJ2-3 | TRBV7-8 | CASSLAIRAGSTDTQYF | TGTGCCAGCAGCTTAGCGATAAGGGCGGGGAGCACAGATACGCAGTATTTT
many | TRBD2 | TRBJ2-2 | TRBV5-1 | CASSTLAGYGELFF | TGCGCCAGCAGCACCTTAGCGGGATACGGGGAGCTGTTTTTT
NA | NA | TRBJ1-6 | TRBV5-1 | CASREGSNSPLHF | TGCGCCAGCAGGGAAGGGAGTAATTCACCCCTCCACTTT
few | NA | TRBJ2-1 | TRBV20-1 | CSASRALAGRSYNEQFF | TGCAGTGCTTCTCGGGCCCTGGCGGGACGGTCCTACAATGAGCAGTTCTTC
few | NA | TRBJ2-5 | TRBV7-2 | CASSHIVSGETQYF | TGTGCCAGCAGCCATATCGTATCGGGAGAGACCCAGTACTTC
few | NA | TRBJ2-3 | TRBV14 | CASSPRTVLRAGTQYF | TGTGCCAGCAGCCCTAGGACAGTGCTCCGGGCAGGAACGCAGTATTTT
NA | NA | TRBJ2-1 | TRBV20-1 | CSATAVGSVEQFF | TGCAGTGCAACTGCCGTCGGGTCAGTTGAGCAGTTCTTC
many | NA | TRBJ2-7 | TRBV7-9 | CASRETLTYEQYF | TGTGCCAGCAGGGAAACACTCACCTACGAGCAGTACTTC